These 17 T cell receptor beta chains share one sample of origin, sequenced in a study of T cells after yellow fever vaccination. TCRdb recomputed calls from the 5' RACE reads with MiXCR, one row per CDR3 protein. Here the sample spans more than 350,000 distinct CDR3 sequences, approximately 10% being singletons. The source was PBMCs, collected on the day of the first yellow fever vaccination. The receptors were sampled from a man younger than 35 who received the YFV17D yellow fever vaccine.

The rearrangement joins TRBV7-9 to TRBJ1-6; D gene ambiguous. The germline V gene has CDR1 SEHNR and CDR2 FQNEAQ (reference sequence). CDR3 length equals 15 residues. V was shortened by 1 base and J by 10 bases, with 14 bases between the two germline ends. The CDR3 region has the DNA TGTGCCAGCAGCTTAGATGAGGCGTCGGGGTCACCCCTCCACTTT. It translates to CASSLDEASGSPLHF.

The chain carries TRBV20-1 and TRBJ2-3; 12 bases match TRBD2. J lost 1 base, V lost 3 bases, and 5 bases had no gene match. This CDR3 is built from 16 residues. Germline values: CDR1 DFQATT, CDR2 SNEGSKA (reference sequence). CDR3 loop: CSASKTSGGRTDTQYF. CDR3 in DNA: TGCAGTGCTAGTAAGACTAGCGGGGGTCGCACAGATACGCAGTATTTT.

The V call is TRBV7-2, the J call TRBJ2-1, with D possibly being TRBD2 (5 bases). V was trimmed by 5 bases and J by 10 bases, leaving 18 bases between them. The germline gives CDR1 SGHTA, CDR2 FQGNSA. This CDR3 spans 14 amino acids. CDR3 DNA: TGTGCCAGCAGCACGAGGACGGAGGTTCGGGAGCAGTTCTTC. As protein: CASSTRTEVREQFF.

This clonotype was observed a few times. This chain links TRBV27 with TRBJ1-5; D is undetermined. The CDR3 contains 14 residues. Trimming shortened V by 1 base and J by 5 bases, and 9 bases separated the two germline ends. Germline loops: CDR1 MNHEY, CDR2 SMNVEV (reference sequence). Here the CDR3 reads CASSLFPGYQPQHF. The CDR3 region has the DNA TGTGCCAGCAGTTTATTTCCTGGGTATCAGCCCCAGCATTTT.

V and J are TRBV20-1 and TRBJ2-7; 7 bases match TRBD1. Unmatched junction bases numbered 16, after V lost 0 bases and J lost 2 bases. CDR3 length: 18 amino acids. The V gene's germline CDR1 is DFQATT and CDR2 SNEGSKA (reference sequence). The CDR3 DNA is TGCAGTGCTAGAGAAGCTAACCCGGGACAGACTTCCCCCTACGAGCAGTACGTC. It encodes CSAREANPGQTSPYEQYV.

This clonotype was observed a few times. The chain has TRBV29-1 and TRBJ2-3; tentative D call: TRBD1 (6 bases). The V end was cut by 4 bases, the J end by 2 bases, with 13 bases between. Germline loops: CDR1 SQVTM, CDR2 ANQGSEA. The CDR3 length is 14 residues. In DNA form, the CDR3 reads TGCAGCGTTGCGGGCAGGGGTGACACAGATACGCAGTATTTT. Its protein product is CSVAGRGDTDTQYF.

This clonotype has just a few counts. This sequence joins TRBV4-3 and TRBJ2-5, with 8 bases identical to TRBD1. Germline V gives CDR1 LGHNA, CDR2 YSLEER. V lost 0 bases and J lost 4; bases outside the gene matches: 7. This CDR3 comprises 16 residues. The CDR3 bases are TGCGCCAGCAGCCAAGATGTTAGGACAGGGACAGAGACCCAGTACTTC. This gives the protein CASSQDVRTGTETQYF.

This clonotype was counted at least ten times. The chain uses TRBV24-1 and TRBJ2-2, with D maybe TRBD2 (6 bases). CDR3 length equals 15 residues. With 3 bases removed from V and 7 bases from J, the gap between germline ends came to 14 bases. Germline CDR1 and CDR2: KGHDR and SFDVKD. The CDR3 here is CATSDPAGGYGELFF. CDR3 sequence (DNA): TGTGCCACCAGTGATCCCGCCGGGGGATACGGGGAGCTGTTTTTT.

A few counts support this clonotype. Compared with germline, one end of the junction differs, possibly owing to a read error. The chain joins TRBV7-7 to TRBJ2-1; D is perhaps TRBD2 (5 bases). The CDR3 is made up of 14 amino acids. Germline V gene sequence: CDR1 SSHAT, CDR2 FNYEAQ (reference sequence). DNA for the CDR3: TGTGCTAGCAGCTTAAGCGGACGCTACAATGAGCAGTTCTTC. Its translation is CASSLSGRYNEQFF. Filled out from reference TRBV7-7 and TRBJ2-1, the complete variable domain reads GAGVSQSPRYKVTKRGQDVTLRCDPISSHATLYWYQQALGQGPEFLTYFNYEAQPDKSGLPSDRFSAERPEGSISTLTIQRTEQRDSAMYRCASSLSGRYNEQFFGPGTRLTVL.

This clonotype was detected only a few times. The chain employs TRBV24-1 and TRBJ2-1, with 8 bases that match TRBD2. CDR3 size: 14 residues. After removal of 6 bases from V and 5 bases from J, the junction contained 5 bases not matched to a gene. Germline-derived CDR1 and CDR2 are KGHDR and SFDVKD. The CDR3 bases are TGTGCCACCAGTACTGGGCGGGGGGACAATGAGCAGTTCTTC. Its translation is CATSTGRGDNEQFF.

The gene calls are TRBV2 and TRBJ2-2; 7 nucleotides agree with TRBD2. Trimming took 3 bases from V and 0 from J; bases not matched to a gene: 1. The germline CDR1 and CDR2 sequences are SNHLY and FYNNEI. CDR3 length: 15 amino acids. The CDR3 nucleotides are TGTGCCAGCAGTGAGGGACTAACGAACACCGGGGAGCTGTTTTTT. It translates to CASSEGLTNTGELFF.

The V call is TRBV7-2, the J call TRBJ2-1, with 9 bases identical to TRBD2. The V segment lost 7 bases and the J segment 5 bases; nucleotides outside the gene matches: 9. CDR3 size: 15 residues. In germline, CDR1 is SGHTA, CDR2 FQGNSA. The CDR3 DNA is TGTGCCAGCACCCGGATGCGGGGGGGCGACAATGAGCAGTTCTTC. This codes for CASTRMRGGDNEQFF. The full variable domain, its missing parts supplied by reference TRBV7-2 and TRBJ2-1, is GAGVSQSPSNKVTEKGKDVELRCDPISGHTALYWYRQSLGQGLEFLIYFQGNSAPDKSGLPSDRFSAERTGGSVSTLTIQRTQQEDSAVYLCASTRMRGGDNEQFFGPGTRLTVL.

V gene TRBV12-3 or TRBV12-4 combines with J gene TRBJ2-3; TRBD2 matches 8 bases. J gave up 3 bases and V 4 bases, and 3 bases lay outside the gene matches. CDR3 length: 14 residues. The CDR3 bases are TGTGCCAGCAGTTCCACTAGCGGAACAGATACGCAGTATTTT. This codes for CASSSTSGTDTQYF.

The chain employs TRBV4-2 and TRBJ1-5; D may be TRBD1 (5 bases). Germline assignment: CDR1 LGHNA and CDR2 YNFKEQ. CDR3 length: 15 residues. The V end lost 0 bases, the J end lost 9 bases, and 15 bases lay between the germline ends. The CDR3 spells CASSQDTGAEGPQHF. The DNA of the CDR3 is TGTGCCAGCAGCCAAGATACAGGCGCCGAGGGGCCCCAGCATTTT.

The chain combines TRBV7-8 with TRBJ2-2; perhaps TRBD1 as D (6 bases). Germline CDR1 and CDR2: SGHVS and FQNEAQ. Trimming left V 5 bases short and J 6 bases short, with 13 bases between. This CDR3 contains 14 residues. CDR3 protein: CASSADRIPGELFF. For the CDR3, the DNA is TGTGCCAGCAGCGCCGACAGGATTCCCGGGGAGCTGTTTTTT.

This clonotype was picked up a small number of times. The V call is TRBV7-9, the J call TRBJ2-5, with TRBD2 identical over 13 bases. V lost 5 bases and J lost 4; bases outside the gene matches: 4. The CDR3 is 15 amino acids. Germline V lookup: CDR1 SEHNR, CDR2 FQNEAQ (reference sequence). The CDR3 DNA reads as TGTGCCAGCAGCCCCCGGACTAGCGGGGGAGAGACCCAGTACTTC. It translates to CASSPRTSGGETQYF.

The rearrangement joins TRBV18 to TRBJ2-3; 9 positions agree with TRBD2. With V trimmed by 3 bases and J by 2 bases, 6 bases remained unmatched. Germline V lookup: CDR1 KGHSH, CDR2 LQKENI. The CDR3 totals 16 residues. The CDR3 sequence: CASSPWASGDTDTQYF. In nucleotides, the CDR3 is TGTGCCAGCTCACCTTGGGCTAGCGGGGACACAGATACGCAGTATTTT. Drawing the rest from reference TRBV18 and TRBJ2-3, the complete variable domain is NAGVMQNPRHLVRRRGQEARLRCSPMKGHSHVYWYRQLPEEGLKFMVYLQKENIIDESGMPKERFSAEFPKEGPSILRIQQVVRGDSAAYFCASSPWASGDTDTQYFGPGTRLTVL.